The clone carrying this TCR beta chain appeared a few times. Its specificity is not known. The V gene's germline CDR1 is SNHLY and CDR2 FYNNEI. The CDR3 contains 13 residues. V dropped 6 bases and J dropped 6; count of bases not matched to a gene: 7. The sample belongs to a study of T cell responses to AZD1222 COVID-19 vaccine. The assay was immunoSEQ multiplex PCR, and TCRdb's table has in-frame clones only and misses some. This table has 80,000 to 100,000 clones, 90% to 95% appearing once. The study pooled second doses at about 4 or about 12 weeks. Points from the study as a whole: Possibly, clonal diversity was underestimated; donors were largely white British and included more females. Following two doses of AZD1222, Spike-specific TCR breadth and depth rose.

The chain links TRBV2 to TRBJ2-7; 8 bases agree with TRBD1. Sequences were derived from peripheral blood, sampled 28 days after the second AZD1222 dose. The receptor's source is an adult who received the AZD1222 COVID-19 vaccine. The CDR3 sequence is CASSTGGRGEQYF. The CDR3 DNA sequence: TGTGCCAGCAGCACAGGGGGGAGAGGCGAGCAGTACTTC.